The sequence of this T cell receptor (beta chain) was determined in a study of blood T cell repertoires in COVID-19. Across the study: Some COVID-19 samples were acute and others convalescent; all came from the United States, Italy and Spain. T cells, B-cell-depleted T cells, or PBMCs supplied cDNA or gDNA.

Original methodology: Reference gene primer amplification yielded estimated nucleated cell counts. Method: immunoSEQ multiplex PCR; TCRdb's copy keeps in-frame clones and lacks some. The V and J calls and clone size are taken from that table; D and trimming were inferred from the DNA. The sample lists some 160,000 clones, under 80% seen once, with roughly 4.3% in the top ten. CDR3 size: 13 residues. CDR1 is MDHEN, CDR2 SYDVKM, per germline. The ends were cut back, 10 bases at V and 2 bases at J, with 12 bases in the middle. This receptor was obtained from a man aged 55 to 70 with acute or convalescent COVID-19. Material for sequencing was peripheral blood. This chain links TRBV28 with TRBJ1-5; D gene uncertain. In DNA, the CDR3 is TGTGCCACCACAGCAGACGGCAATCAGCCCCAGCATTTT. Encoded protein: CATTADGNQPQHF.